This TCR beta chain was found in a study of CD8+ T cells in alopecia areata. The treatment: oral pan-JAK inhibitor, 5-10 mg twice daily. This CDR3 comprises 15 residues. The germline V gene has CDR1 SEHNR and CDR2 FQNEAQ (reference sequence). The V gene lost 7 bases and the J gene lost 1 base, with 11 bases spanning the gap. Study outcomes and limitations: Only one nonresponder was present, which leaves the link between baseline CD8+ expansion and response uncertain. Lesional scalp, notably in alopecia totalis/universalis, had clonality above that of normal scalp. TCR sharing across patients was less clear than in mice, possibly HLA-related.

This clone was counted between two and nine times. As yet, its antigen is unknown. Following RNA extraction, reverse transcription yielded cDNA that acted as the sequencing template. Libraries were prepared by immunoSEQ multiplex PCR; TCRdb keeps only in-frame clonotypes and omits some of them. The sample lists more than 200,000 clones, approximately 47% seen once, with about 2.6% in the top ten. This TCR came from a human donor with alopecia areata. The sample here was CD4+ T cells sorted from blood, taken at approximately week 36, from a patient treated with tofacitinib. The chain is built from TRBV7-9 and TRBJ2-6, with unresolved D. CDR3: CASIQSRSGANVLTF. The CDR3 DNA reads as TGTGCCAGCATACAGTCCAGATCTGGGGCCAACGTCCTGACTTTC.